The clone carrying this T cell receptor beta chain was seen only a few times. The sample originates from a study of blood T cell repertoires in COVID-19. Study-wide context: The United States, Italy and Spain supplied acute and convalescent COVID-19 samples. PBMCs, B-cell-depleted T cells, or T cells provided the cDNA or gDNA that made up the material.

Residents of about two dozen US areas, aged about 18 to 95 years, made up the participants. Donors were grouped by their self-reported clinical history. The protocol was immunoSEQ multiplex PCR, while the TCRdb copy is restricted to in-frame clones and leaves out a portion. This sample has around 180,000 clones, with under 80% found just once. V dropped 1 base and J dropped 5 bases, with 14 bases sitting between them. The CDR3 spans 15 residues. The germline V gene encodes CDR1 LNHDA and CDR2 SQIVND (reference sequence). The sample comprised PBMCs or T cells enriched from blood (not recorded which). The sequence came from a woman in her 50s with acute COVID-19. The chain employs TRBV19 and TRBJ1-2; D is ambiguous. The CDR3 DNA reads TGTGCCAGTAGTATAGCGGTCGGCACTACTTATGGCTACACCTTC. It encodes CASSIAVGTTYGYTF. The full variable domain, its missing parts supplied by reference TRBV19 and TRBJ1-2, is DGGITQSPKYLFRKEGQNVTLSCEQNLNHDAMYWYRQDPGQGLRLIYYSQIVNDFQKGDIAEGYSVSREKKESFPLTVTSAQKNPTAFYLCASSIAVGTTYGYTFGSGTRLTVV.